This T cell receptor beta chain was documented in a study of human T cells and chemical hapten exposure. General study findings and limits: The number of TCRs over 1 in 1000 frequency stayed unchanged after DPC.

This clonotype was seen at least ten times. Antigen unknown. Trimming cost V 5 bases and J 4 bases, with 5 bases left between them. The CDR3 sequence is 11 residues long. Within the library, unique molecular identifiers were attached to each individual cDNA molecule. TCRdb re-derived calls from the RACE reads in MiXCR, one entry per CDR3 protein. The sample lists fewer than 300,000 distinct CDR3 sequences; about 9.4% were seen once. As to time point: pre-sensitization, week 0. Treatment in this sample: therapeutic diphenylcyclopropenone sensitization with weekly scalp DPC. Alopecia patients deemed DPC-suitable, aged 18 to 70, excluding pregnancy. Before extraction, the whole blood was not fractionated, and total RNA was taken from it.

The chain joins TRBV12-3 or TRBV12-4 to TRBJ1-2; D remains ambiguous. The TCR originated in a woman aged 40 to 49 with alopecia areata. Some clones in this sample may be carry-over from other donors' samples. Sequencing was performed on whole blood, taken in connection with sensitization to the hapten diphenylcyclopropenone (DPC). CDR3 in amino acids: CASSRGYGYTF. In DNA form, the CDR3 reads TGTGCCAGCAGTCGGGGCTATGGCTACACCTTC.